This T cell receptor beta chain was captured by sequencing in a study of CD8 T cells in ankylosing spondylitis. Overall study results and limits: Ankylosing spondylitis blood appeared to carry a characteristic TCR beta motif of several highly homologous variants. Disease-associated clones were reportedly significantly overrepresented in matched ankylosing spondylitis synovial fluid. As for the disease-linked clones, they showed a CD8+ phenotype and occurred at relatively low frequencies in peripheral blood.

The J segment lost 0 bases and the V segment lost 8 bases, leaving 8 bases of the junction unmatched. From germline, CDR1 is SQVTM and CDR2 ANQGSEA. This CDR3 has 14 amino acids. Making the TCR beta libraries involved quantitative 5'-RACE with molecular barcodes. TCRdb redid the calling of the 5' RACE reads with MiXCR, one entry per CDR3 protein. The top ten hold about 6.9% of the sample, which has approximately 220,000 distinct CDR3 sequences, around 24% seen once. In this sample, this clonotype turned up a few times. Its antigen is currently unknown. The receptor's source is a male donor with ankylosing spondylitis or in good health (not recorded which). The chain is built from TRBV29-1 and TRBJ2-7; 9 nucleotides match TRBD2. Material: blood, either unsorted or a sorted T cell fraction (not recorded which). The CDR3 bases are TGCAGCATTAGCGGGAGTCCTAGCTCCTACGAGCAGTACTTC. The encoded protein is CSISGSPSSYEQYF.